Listed here is a single TCR beta chain. The target antigen is unknown. The V and J ends lost 3 bases and 2 bases respectively, with 17 bases between them. In germline, CDR1 is GTSNPN, CDR2 SVGIG (reference sequence). CDR3 size: 15 residues. The PCR had 60 Vbeta and 13 Jbeta primers. Clones were sequenced by immunoSEQ multiplex PCR, and TCRdb holds only the in-frame ones, with some missing. In the table there are a few hundred thousand clones, about 90% of which are singletons. This entry belongs to a study of cytomegalovirus exposure and HLA in healthy donors. Regarding the study as a whole: When analyzed later, a missense DCLRE1C variant was found to be linked to TCR beta V- and J-gene trimming. In a later analysis, fewer than 20,000 TCR beta sequences were associated with HLA alleles at 0.05 false discovery rate. Presence/absence analysis assumed near-uniform sequencing depth across donors.

Though nominally healthy at sampling, donors likely had unrecorded immune exposures. J is TRBJ2-7 and V is TRBV30; no firm D call. The sequencing sample was made of PBMCs. This TCR was sampled from a girl aged 2-10 years in good health and CMV-seronegative. Written as DNA, the CDR3 is TGTGCCTGGAGCGAGCACGGCGGATCCCCCTACGAGCAGTACTTC. It encodes CAWSEHGGSPYEQYF. Full variable domain (missing parts from reference TRBV30 and TRBJ2-7): SQTIHQWPATLVQPVGSPLSLECTVEGTSNPNLYWYRQAAGRGLQLLFYSVGIGQISSEVPQNLSASRPQDRQFILSSKKLLLSDSGFYLCAWSEHGGSPYEQYFGPGTRLTVT.